The sequence of this T cell receptor (beta chain) was determined in a study of blood T cell repertoires in COVID-19 (dated by TCRdb to 2020 to 2022). For context, the study as a whole: The collaborator samples originated in the United States, Italy and Spain and spanned the acute and convalescent phases of COVID-19. The material from the prospective study consisted of cDNA or gDNA derived from T cells, B-cell-depleted T cells, or PBMCs. Deeply sampled blood TCRbeta repertoires from subjects exposed to, actively infected with, or recovered from COVID-19 were included in the dataset. A freely available public database, intended as a resource for researchers studying the immune response to SARS-CoV-2, is where the repertoires were released. The samples were drawn from two sources: the first 160 participants of the ongoing ImmuneRACE study, and 1,254 subjects contributed by 6 global collaborators. Nearly every sample came with metadata listing a de-identified subject ID, COVID-19 status, age in years and sex. Where available, HLA class I and class II types were taken from metadata supplied by the sample provider and were not determined by assay-based typing.

V has 6 bases trimmed and J has 7 bases trimmed; junction bases matching no gene number 12. CDR1 and CDR2 are drawn from the germline V gene (reference sequence): SEHNR, FQNEAQ. The CDR3 numbers 17 residues from cysteine through phenylalanine. The kept DNA is CDR3 alone, 51 bases in frame from the first base. Results and caveats for the whole study, not just this receptor: The quantity of clinical and demographic metadata differed by source and by participant and was supplied without curation.

TCRbeta CDR3 regions were amplified from genomic DNA by means of the immunoSEQ Assay, a bias-controlled multiplex PCR. Regarding the original processing steps: Nucleated cell counts per sample were estimated from amplification of reference gene primers within the assay. Sequence reads were collapsed and filtered to measure the absolute abundance of every unique TCRbeta CDR3 rearrangement. Productive Simpson clonality was computed per sample as the square root of Simpson's diversity index over productive rearrangements. As stored in TCRdb, this immuneACCESS dataset retains in-frame rearrangements with V and J assigned. A fraction of the clones does not appear; measured against another copy, unresolved V genes explain less than half of the discrepancy, and the remainder lacks a known reason. V and J calls and clone size are those listed in that table; D and trimming were worked out from the DNA. For this sample the table gives roughly 160,000 clones, of which under 85% were detected only once. The ten top clones hold 9.5% to 15% of the sample.

Participants in the prospective study were enrolled through a virtual design, were aged roughly 18 to 100 years, and lived in roughly 26 United States geographic areas. In the prospective study, participants were assigned to cohorts based on the clinical history participants reported in a screening survey and a study questionnaire. For ImmuneRACE Cohort 3, a participant was defined as recovered based on two consecutive negative NP/OP PCR tests, clearance by a healthcare professional, or resolution of symptoms. Each participant in the prospective study had whole blood, serum and a nasopharyngeal or oropharyngeal swab collected by mobile phlebotomists. Prospective study participants could optionally give additional blood draws and questionnaires over a roughly two-month period. Blood samples from the prospective study were shipped frozen or at room temperature prior to DNA extraction. Points on this clone: No antigen is known for it. Per-nucleotide qualities are absent, and no much larger clonotype sits a single base away.

The sample taken for sequencing was PBMCs or T cells enriched from blood (not recorded which). Recombination joined TRBV7-9 with TRBJ2-3, with 14 junctional bases fitting TRBD2. The clonotype comes from a man aged 50-59 years who had recovered from COVID-19. The CDR3 reads CASSSSGLAGGWHTQYF. The sequenced DNA is TGTGCCAGCAGTTCCTCAGGACTAGCGGGGGGATGGCATACGCAGTATTTT.